This record covers a single T cell receptor (beta chain). The antigen remains unidentified. Primed by a sample-barcoded 5' primer and a J-beta primer mix, a second PCR proceeded for about 6 to 11 cycles. TCRdb re-analysed the 5' RACE reads in MiXCR, keeping a single row per CDR3 protein. The sample gives around 1.7 million distinct CDR3 sequences, roughly 28% of which show up once; 7% to 9% is in the top ten. The data derive from a study of blood T cells in healthy people across ages. V was shortened by 8 bases and J by 1 base, with 14 bases between the two germline ends. CDR1 is SGHTA, CDR2 FQGNSA, per germline. This CDR3 spans 15 amino acids. Findings of the study overall: TCR beta diversity was tightly associated with the proportion of naive T cells. The unsorted PBMCs prevented any conclusive comparison of naive versus antigen-experienced cells.

What was sequenced was blood. The chain joins TRBV7-2 to TRBJ2-2; D not resolved. This clonotype was sampled from a woman aged 25 to 45 in good health. Here the CDR3 reads CASPDKKKNTGELFF. Written as DNA, the CDR3 is TGTGCCAGCCCAGACAAGAAAAAGAACACCGGGGAGCTGTTTTTT. The full variable domain, completed using reference TRBV7-2 and TRBJ2-2, is GAGVSQSPSNKVTEKGKDVELRCDPISGHTALYWYRQSLGQGLEFLIYFQGNSAPDKSGLPSDRFSAERTGGSVSTLTIQRTQQEDSAVYLCASPDKKKNTGELFFGEGSRLTVL.